These 9 T cell receptor beta chains were sequenced from one sample in a study of OX40 agonist ivuxolimab in advanced cancers. This table comes from immunoSEQ multiplex PCR, and its TCRdb copy is limited to in-frame clones, with some not included. This sample has tens of thousands of clones, with around 80% found just once. Source: CD4+ or CD8+ T cells sorted from blood, taken in a trial of the OX40 agonist ivuxolimab. The receptors shown here come from an adult with an advanced solid tumor such as melanoma, head and neck, liver or kidney cancer.

The V and J genes are TRBV7-9 and TRBJ2-3; D is ambiguous. Germline lookup yields CDR1 SEHNR and CDR2 FQNEAQ (reference sequence). With 11 bases removed from V and 0 bases from J, the gap between germline ends came to 21 bases. The CDR3 covers 16 residues. The CDR3 spells CAAEPEWHSSTDTQYF. Here the CDR3 DNA reads TGTGCCGCTGAACCCGAGTGGCATTCTAGCACAGATACGCAGTATTTT.

The chain couples TRBV7-7 to TRBJ2-5; 7 bases are shared with TRBD1. V shed 2 bases, J shed 6 bases, and the junction held 6 bases outside the gene matches. From germline, CDR1 is SSHAT and CDR2 FNYEAQ (reference sequence). The CDR3 spans 14 residues. The CDR3 DNA follows: TGTGCCAGCAGCTTAACAAGGGACAGCAAGACCCAGTACTTC. Residues: CASSLTRDSKTQYF.

This clone was counted a few times. The chain carries TRBV19 and TRBJ2-1, with TRBD2 identical over 8 bases. The CDR3 loop spans 15 amino acids. Germline-derived CDR1 and CDR2 are LNHDA and SQIVND (reference sequence). The trim removed 2 bases at V and 1 base at J, leaving 1 base unmatched. The CDR3 DNA reads as TGTGCCAGTAGTATAAGCGGGGGATCCTACAATGAGCAGTTCTTC. It encodes CASSISGGSYNEQFF. The whole variable domain, filled in from reference TRBV19 and TRBJ2-1, reads DGGITQSPKYLFRKEGQNVTLSCEQNLNHDAMYWYRQDPGQGLRLIYYSQIVNDFQKGDIAEGYSVSREKKESFPLTVTSAQKNPTAFYLCASSISGGSYNEQFFGPGTRLTVL.

This chain uses TRBV5-1 with TRBJ1-4; D perhaps matches TRBD1 (6 bases). The length of the CDR3 is 14 residues. The V gene's germline CDR1 is SGHRS and CDR2 YFSETQ. The germline V and J ends were trimmed by 0 bases and 5 bases, with 8 bases remaining between them. The CDR3, as DNA: TGCGCCAGCAGCTTGGCGGGGGCGAATGAAAAACTGTTTTTT. Residues: CASSLAGANEKLFF.

There are a few counts of this clone. The rearrangement uses TRBV15 and TRBJ2-5; TRBD1 might be the D (8 bases). Between the trimmed V and J ends, which lost 0 bases and 4 bases, there was a span of 15 bases. Germline V CDR1 and CDR2: LNHNV, YYDKDF (reference sequence). The CDR3 totals 16 residues. CDR3: CATSRDRNRGGETQYF. DNA of the CDR3: TGTGCCACCAGCAGAGATAGGAACAGGGGGGGAGAGACCCAGTACTTC.

V and J are TRBV2 and TRBJ2-5, with 8 bases that match TRBD1. With the DNA end fitting TRBJ2-7 better, the J assignment may be wrong. CDR1 is SNHLY and CDR2 is FYNNEI in the germline V gene. The CDR3 contains 15 residues. The CDR3 protein is CASSGARGLPHEQYF. In DNA, the CDR3 is TGTGCCAGCAGTGGAGCCAGGGGGCTACCCCACGAGCAGTACTTC.

The chain links TRBV7-9 to TRBJ1-3; 9 nucleotides align to TRBD1. Germline loops: CDR1 SEHNR, CDR2 FQNEAQ (reference sequence). V was clipped by 0 bases and J by 4 bases; unmatched bases: 4. This CDR3 contains 16 residues. CDR3 nucleotides: TGTGCCAGCAGCTTAGCGGACAGGGGCTACGGAAACACCATATATTTT. The encoded protein is CASSLADRGYGNTIYF.

V is TRBV27 and J is TRBJ2-7; either TRBD1 or TRBD2 may fit D (5 bases each). V was trimmed by 4 bases and J by 4 bases, leaving 17 bases between them. Germline CDR1 MNHEY, CDR2 SMNVEV (reference sequence). The CDR3 spans 15 residues. Here the CDR3 reads CASSYRDGILYEQYF. The CDR3, as DNA: TGTGCCAGCAGTTACCGGGACGGGATTTTGTACGAGCAGTACTTC.

This clone has a single count. V usage is TRBV18 and J usage is TRBJ1-1; 7 nucleotides match TRBD1. The CDR3 spans 15 residues. The germline gives CDR1 KGHSH, CDR2 LQKENI. The junction had 6 bases not matched to a gene; V was cut back by 4 bases and J by 1 base. Here the CDR3 reads CASSLRTGSNTEAFF. CDR3 bases: TGTGCCAGCTCACTAAGGACAGGATCGAACACTGAAGCTTTCTTT.